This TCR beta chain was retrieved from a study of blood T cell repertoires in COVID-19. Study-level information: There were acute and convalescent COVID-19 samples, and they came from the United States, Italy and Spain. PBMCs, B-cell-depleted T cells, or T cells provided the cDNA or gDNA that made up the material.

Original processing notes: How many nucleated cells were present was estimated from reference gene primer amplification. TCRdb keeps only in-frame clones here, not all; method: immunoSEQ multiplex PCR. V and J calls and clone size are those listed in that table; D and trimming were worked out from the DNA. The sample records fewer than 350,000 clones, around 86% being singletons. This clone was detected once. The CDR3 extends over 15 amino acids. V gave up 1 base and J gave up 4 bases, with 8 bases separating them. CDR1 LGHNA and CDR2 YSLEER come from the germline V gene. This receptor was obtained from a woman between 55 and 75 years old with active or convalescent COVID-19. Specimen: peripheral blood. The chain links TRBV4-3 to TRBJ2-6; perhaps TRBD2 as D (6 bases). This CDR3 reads CASSQGGVGANVLTF. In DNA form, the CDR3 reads TGCGCCAGCAGCCAAGGGGGGGTAGGGGCCAACGTCCTGACTTTC.